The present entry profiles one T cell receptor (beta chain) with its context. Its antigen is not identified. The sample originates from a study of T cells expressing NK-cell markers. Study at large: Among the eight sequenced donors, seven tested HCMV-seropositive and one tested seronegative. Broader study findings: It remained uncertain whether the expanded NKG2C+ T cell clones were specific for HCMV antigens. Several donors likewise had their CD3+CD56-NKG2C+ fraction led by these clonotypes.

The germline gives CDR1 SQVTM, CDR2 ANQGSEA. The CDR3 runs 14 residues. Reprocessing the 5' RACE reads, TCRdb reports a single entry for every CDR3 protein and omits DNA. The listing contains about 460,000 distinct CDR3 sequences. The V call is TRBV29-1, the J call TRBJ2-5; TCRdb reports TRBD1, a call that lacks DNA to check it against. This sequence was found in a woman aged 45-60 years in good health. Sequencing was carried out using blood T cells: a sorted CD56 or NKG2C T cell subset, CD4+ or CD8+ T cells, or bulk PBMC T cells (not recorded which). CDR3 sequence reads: CSVIGPGDGETQYF.